This T cell receptor beta chain was found in a study of blood T cell repertoires in COVID-19. CDR1 and CDR2 from the germline V gene are ENHRY and SYGVKD. CDR3 length: 16 residues. The V segment lost 6 bases and the J segment 11 bases; nucleotides outside the gene matches: 15. This table comes from immunoSEQ multiplex PCR, and its TCRdb copy is limited to in-frame clones, with some not included. The sample has under 130,000 clones, roughly 84% seen once. The specimen sequenced was peripheral blood. The chain couples TRBV10-3 to TRBJ1-6; TRBD1 agrees at 8 bases. This clonotype was sampled from a human donor in a cohort sampled during active COVID-19. The CDR3 reads CAIRDTLTGGRTPLHF. The DNA for the CDR3 is TGTGCCATCAGGGACACCTTAACAGGGGGAAGGACACCCCTCCACTTT.